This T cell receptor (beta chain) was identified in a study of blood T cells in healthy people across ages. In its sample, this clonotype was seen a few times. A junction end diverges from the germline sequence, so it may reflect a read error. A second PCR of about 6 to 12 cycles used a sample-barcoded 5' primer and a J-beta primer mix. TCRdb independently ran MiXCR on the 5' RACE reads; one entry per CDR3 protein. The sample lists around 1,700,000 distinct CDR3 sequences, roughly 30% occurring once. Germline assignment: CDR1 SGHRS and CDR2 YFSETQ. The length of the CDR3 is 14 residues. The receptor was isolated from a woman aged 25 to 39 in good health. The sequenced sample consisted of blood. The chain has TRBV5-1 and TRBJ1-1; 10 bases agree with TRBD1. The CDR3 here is CASSLTGQGYETFF. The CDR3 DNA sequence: TGCGCCAGCAGCTTGACGGGACAGGGGTATGAAACTTTCTTT.